The 4 T cell receptor beta chains below were found in one sample sequenced in a study of T cell responses to AZD1222 COVID-19 vaccine. Produced via immunoSEQ multiplex PCR; TCRdb's table is partial and in-frame only. The sample has 45,000 to 55,000 clones; more than 60% are singletons. Material: peripheral blood, obtained on day 0 of MenACWY control vaccination. All receptors come from an adult in good health.

This chain connects TRBV28 to TRBJ2-1; 10 bases agree with TRBD2. The CDR3 consists of 14 residues. The germline V gene encodes CDR1 MDHEN and CDR2 SYDVKM. J was trimmed by 15 bases and V by 5 bases; bases with no gene match: 13. The CDR3 DNA sequence: TGTGCCAGCAGTCCCCTGGGAGCGGGGGGGACCCCGTTCTTC. This encodes CASSPLGAGGTPFF.

The genes are TRBV7-9 and TRBJ1-4; no definite D call. Germline CDR1 and CDR2: SEHNR and FQNEAQ (reference sequence). Trimming pared 2 bases from V and 3 bases from J, leaving 10 bases between. The CDR3 extends over 15 amino acids. The CDR3 nucleotides are TGTGCCAGCAGCTTAATGTCCATATCTAATGAAAAACTGTTTTTT. Translating gives CASSLMSISNEKLFF.

Many counts were recorded for this clone. DNA of the CDR3: TGTGCCACCCGTCAAGCGGGGGTGGAGACCCAGTACTTC. Residues: CATRQAGVETQYF. The gene calls are TRBV7-9 and TRBJ2-5; 8 bases are shared with TRBD2. The CDR3 covers 13 residues. Germline-derived CDR1 and CDR2 are SEHNR and FQNEAQ (reference sequence). With 10 bases clipped from V and 5 bases from J, the junction kept 9 bases outside the gene matches.

The V and J genes are TRBV5-1 and TRBJ1-3, with D tentatively TRBD1 (5 bases). The CDR3 totals 16 residues. The V and J ends lost 0 bases and 2 bases respectively, with 12 bases between them. In germline, CDR1 is SGHRS, CDR2 YFSETQ. CDR3 bases: TGCGCCAGCAGCTTGGACCAGGGCCTAACTGGAAACACCATATATTTT. Its translation: CASSLDQGLTGNTIYF.